The rows below give T cell receptor beta chains drawn from one sample of a study of T cell repertoires in Merkel cell carcinoma. Clones were sequenced by immunoSEQ multiplex PCR, and TCRdb holds only the in-frame ones, with some missing. The data show roughly 14,000 clones, about four fifths seen once. Input material: tumor tissue. Receptors were obtained from an adult with Merkel cell carcinoma. Each CDR3 is given with its conserved first and last residue. Fields, in order: CDR3 protein, CDR3 DNA, D gene, J gene, V gene, clone size. D genes are given only for firm matches. A clone size is listed for some rows: how often the clone was seen (once, few, many), or a class if it is expanded.

CDR3aa: CASRDAFYEQYF; CDR3nt: TGTGCCAGCAGGGACGCATTCTACGAGCAGTACTTC; d_gene: .; j_gene: TRBJ2-7; v_gene: TRBV6-5; abundance: once
CDR3aa: CASSYTSGSYEQYF; CDR3nt: TGTGCCAGCAGTTATACTAGCGGGAGCTACGAGCAGTACTTC; d_gene: TRBD2; j_gene: TRBJ2-7; v_gene: TRBV6-6; abundance: .
CDR3aa: CAISERGREQFF; CDR3nt: TGTGCCATCAGTGAAAGGGGGCGTGAGCAGTTCTTC; d_gene: TRBD1; j_gene: TRBJ2-1; v_gene: TRBV10-3; abundance: .
CDR3aa: CASSIGRMSAEAFF; CDR3nt: TGTGCCAGTAGTATTGGCAGGATGAGCGCTGAAGCTTTCTTT; d_gene: .; j_gene: TRBJ1-1; v_gene: TRBV19; abundance: .
CDR3aa: CASSLTRRLRYGYTF; CDR3nt: TGTGCCAGCAGCTTAACGCGGCGTCTTCGGTATGGCTACACCTTC; d_gene: .; j_gene: TRBJ1-2; v_gene: TRBV7-3; abundance: few
CDR3aa: CASSYSIDSQSPLHF; CDR3nt: TGTGCCAGCAGTTACTCGATAGACAGCCAATCACCCCTCCACTTT; d_gene: .; j_gene: TRBJ1-6; v_gene: TRBV6-5; abundance: .
CDR3aa: CSVVHRVSTEAFF; CDR3nt: TGCAGCGTTGTCCACAGGGTAAGCACTGAAGCTTTCTTT; d_gene: .; j_gene: TRBJ1-1; v_gene: TRBV29-1; abundance: .
CDR3aa: CASSLEGGTDTQYF; CDR3nt: TGCGCCAGCAGCTTGGAGGGAGGCACAGATACGCAGTATTTT; d_gene: .; j_gene: TRBJ2-3; v_gene: TRBV5-1; abundance: .
CDR3aa: CASSIWRAEDQPQHF; CDR3nt: TGTGCCAGTAGTATCTGGCGGGCAGAAGATCAGCCCCAGCATTTT; d_gene: .; j_gene: TRBJ1-5; v_gene: TRBV19; abundance: .
CDR3aa: CAISEPRTGQETQYF; CDR3nt: TGTGCCATCAGTGAGCCCAGGACAGGGCAAGAGACCCAGTACTTC; d_gene: TRBD1; j_gene: TRBJ2-5; v_gene: TRBV10-3; abundance: .
CDR3aa: CASSLTPNQYSPLHF; CDR3nt: TGTGCCAGCAGCTTAACGCCAAATCAGTATTCACCCCTCCACTTT; d_gene: .; j_gene: TRBJ1-6; v_gene: TRBV7-3; abundance: .
CDR3aa: CASSALLIADTQYF; CDR3nt: TGTGCCAGCAGCGCCCTCCTGATTGCAGATACGCAGTATTTT; d_gene: .; j_gene: TRBJ2-3; v_gene: TRBV9; abundance: medium-sized
CDR3aa: CASSSDSYEQYF; CDR3nt: TGTGCCAGCAGCTCCGACAGCTACGAGCAGTACTTC; d_gene: .; j_gene: TRBJ2-7; v_gene: TRBV5-5; abundance: .
CDR3aa: CASSLRENYGYTF; CDR3nt: TGCGCCAGCAGCCTACGAGAGAACTATGGCTACACCTTC; d_gene: .; j_gene: TRBJ1-2; v_gene: TRBV4-1; abundance: .
CDR3aa: CASSHPGTGSNEQFF; CDR3nt: TGTGCCAGTAGTCACCCCGGGACAGGGAGTAATGAGCAGTTCTTC; d_gene: TRBD1; j_gene: TRBJ2-1; v_gene: TRBV19; abundance: .
CDR3aa: CASSEKGRQGTRITLHF; CDR3nt: TGTGCCAGCAGTGAAAAAGGAAGGCAGGGAACCCGCATAACCCTCCACTTT; d_gene: .; j_gene: TRBJ1-6; v_gene: TRBV2; abundance: .
CDR3aa: CASSSRQGGQGEQYF; CDR3nt: TGCGCCAGCAGCTCCAGACAGGGGGGACAGGGGGAGCAGTACTTC; d_gene: TRBD1; j_gene: TRBJ2-7; v_gene: TRBV5-1; abundance: .
CDR3aa: CASSGETGHYEQYF; CDR3nt: TGTGCCAGCAGTGGGGAGACAGGGCACTACGAGCAGTACTTC; d_gene: TRBD1; j_gene: TRBJ2-7; v_gene: TRBV28; abundance: .
CDR3aa: CASSSSSWQPQHF; CDR3nt: TGTGCCAGCAGTTCCTCAAGTTGGCAGCCCCAGCATTTT; d_gene: .; j_gene: TRBJ1-5; v_gene: TRBV27; abundance: once
CDR3aa: CASSLSAAGIGVTEAFF; CDR3nt: TGCGCCAGCAGCTTGTCAGCGGCCGGGATCGGAGTCACTGAAGCTTTCTTT; d_gene: .; j_gene: TRBJ1-1; v_gene: TRBV5-1; abundance: .
CDR3aa: CASSKEFTDTQYF; CDR3nt: TGTGCCAGCAGCAAGGAATTCACAGATACGCAGTATTTT; d_gene: .; j_gene: TRBJ2-3; v_gene: TRBV7-3; abundance: .
CDR3aa: CATSDLPGRNTGELFF; CDR3nt: TGTGCCACCAGTGATTTGCCGGGTCGGAACACCGGGGAGCTGTTTTTT; d_gene: .; j_gene: TRBJ2-2; v_gene: TRBV24-1; abundance: .
CDR3aa: CASSSMTGTREKLFF; CDR3nt: TGTGCCAGCAGTTCGATGACAGGGACTCGTGAAAAACTGTTTTTT; d_gene: TRBD1; j_gene: TRBJ1-4; v_gene: TRBV6-2/TRBV6-3; abundance: .
CDR3aa: CASSATSGSVDEQFF; CDR3nt: TGTGCCAGCAGTGCTACTAGCGGGAGCGTCGATGAGCAGTTCTTC; d_gene: TRBD2; j_gene: TRBJ2-1; v_gene: TRBV6-4; abundance: once